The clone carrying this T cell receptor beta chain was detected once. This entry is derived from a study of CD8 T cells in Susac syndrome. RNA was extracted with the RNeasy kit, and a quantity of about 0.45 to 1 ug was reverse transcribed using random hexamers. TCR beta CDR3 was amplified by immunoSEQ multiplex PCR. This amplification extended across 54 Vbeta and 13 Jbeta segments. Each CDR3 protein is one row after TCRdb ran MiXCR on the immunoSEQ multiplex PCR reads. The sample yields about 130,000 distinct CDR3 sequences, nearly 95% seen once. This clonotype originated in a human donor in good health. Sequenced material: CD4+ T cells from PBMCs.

The CDR3 reads CASRGTSGSQTQYF. The CDR3 DNA reads TGTGCCAGCAGGGGGACTAGCGGGAGTCAGACCCAGTACTTC. This chain links TRBV28 with TRBJ2-5; TRBD2 matches 14 bases. V lost 6 bases to trimming and J lost 6 bases; unmatched junction nucleotides: 3. Germline lookup yields CDR1 MDHEN and CDR2 SYDVKM. CDR3 length: 14 amino acids.